This T cell receptor (beta chain) was captured in a study of Ad26.COV2.S vaccination and SARS-CoV-2 variants. Across the study: Ad26.COV2.S shots went into the muscle once or twice, 56 days apart.

The study, taken as a whole, reports: Possible underestimation of total T cell responses by the TCR breadth and depth analyses was noted. Relative to placebo recipients, vaccine recipients exhibited elevated spike-specific TCR breadth.

With 3 bases clipped from V and 4 bases from J, the junction kept 5 bases outside the gene matches. The CDR3 covers 15 residues. Germline assignment: CDR1 LGHNA and CDR2 YSLEER. Clones were sequenced by immunoSEQ multiplex PCR, and TCRdb holds only the in-frame ones, with some missing. The profile shows about 680,000 clones, around 89% of them singletons. This clone appeared a few times. Its antigen is not known. Treatment defined: approximately 18 received Ad26.COV2.S at low or high dose, single or two shots; several received placebo; per-sample allocation not given. Sampling was performed 63 days after the first vaccine or placebo injection. Expression of Wuhan-strain SARS-CoV-2 spike came from the Ad26 vector that formed the vaccine.

Sequencing was performed on peripheral blood, taken in a trial of Ad26.COV2.S vaccine versus placebo. The rearrangement joins TRBV4-3 to TRBJ2-1; 8 bases line up with TRBD1. The receptor was derived from a person aged 18-60 years who received the Ad26.COV2.S COVID-19 vaccine or a placebo. CDR3 DNA: TGCGCCAGCAGCCATGGGACAGGCGATTACAATGAGCAGTTCTTC. Encoded protein: CASSHGTGDYNEQFF.